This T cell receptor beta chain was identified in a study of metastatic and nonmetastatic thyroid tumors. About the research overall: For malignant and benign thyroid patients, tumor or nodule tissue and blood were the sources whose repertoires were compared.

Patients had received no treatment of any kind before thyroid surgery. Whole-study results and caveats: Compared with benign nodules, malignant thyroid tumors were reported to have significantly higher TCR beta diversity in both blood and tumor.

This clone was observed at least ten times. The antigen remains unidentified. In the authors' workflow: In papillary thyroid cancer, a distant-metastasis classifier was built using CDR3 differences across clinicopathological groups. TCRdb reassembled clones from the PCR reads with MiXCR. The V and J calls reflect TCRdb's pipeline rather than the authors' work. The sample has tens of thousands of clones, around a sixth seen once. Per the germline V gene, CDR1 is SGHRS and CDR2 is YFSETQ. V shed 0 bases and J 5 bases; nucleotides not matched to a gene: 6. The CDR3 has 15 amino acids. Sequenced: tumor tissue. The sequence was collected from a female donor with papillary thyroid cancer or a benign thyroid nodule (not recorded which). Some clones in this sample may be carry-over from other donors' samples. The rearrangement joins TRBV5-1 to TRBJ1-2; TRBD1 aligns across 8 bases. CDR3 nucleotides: TGCGCCAGCAGCTTGGGGTCAGGGGGCCTTTATGGCTACACCTTC. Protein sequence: CASSLGSGGLYGYTF.